This TCR beta chain was retrieved from a study of T cell responses to AZD1222 COVID-19 vaccine. Study-wide findings and caveats: Clonal diversity was possibly underestimated; the donors were predominantly white British and more often female. Among those given AZD1222, only six or seven were seropositive at baseline. Epitopes outside B.1.351 and B.1.1.7 mutated regions reportedly drew nearly half of spike TCRs.

Per germline, CDR1 LGHNA and CDR2 YSLEER. CDR3 length equals 14 residues. The V and J ends lost 0 bases and 2 bases respectively, with 7 bases between them. This clone ranks as medium-sized (0.01 to 0.1%). Antigen specificity is unknown. Clones were read by immunoSEQ multiplex PCR, and TCRdb kept only the in-frame ones, dropping some. This table holds almost 55,000 clones, about 88% found once. The chain links TRBV4-3 to TRBJ1-1; D not certain. Sequences were derived from peripheral blood, sampled on day 0 of AZD1222 vaccination. This clonotype originated in an adult in good health. The CDR3 here is CASSQEFSNTEAFF. The CDR3 nucleotides are TGCGCCAGCAGCCAAGAGTTCAGTAACACTGAAGCTTTCTTT.